One sample yielded the 9 T cell receptor beta chains listed below, sequenced in a study of cytotoxic CD8 clonotypes in ibrutinib-treated CLL (dated by TCRdb to about 2021). Preparation of the library involved the immunoSEQ multiplex PCR assay. TCRdb took over this immuneACCESS table, retaining in-frame rearrangements with V and J assigned. Such tables are incomplete; in checked studies, under half of the missing clones stem from an unresolved V gene, and the remainder is unexplained. The sample table records around 330,000 clones; 60% to 80% of these occur just once. The ten largest clones capture roughly 6% of the sample. The sample consisted of PBMCs, taken after 36 months of ibrutinib treatment. The receptors originated from a human donor with chronic lymphocytic leukemia.

This clone was observed a few times. The rearrangement links TRBV2 to TRBJ2-2; 7 nucleotides line up with TRBD1. After removal of 6 bases from V and 5 bases from J, the junction contained 6 bases not matched to a gene. CDR1 and CDR2 (germline): SNHLY, FYNNEI. This CDR3 has 14 residues. CDR3 in DNA: TGTGCCAGCAGGGGGGACAGCTTAACCGGGGAGCTGTTTTTT. Its protein is CASRGDSLTGELFF.

J is TRBJ2-5 and V is TRBV2, with D possibly matching TRBD2 (5 bases). The length of the CDR3 is 12 residues. Trimming took 5 bases from V and 4 from J, leaving 8 bases between them. CDR1 and CDR2 (germline): SNHLY, FYNNEI. CDR3 bases: TGTGCCAGCAGTCGGGAATCAGAGACCCAGTACTTC. Its protein product is CASSRESETQYF.

The CDR3, as DNA: TGTGCCAGCAGCCAAGAATCGGGACGGATCTATGGCTACACCTTC. Protein: CASSQESGRIYGYTF. The chain uses TRBV4-2 and TRBJ1-2; TRBD1 might be the D (5 bases). The CDR3 has 15 residues. CDR1 is LGHNA, CDR2 YNFKEQ, per germline. Trimming cost V 0 bases and J 4 bases, with 12 bases left between them.

V usage is TRBV4-2 and J usage is TRBJ2-5; tentative D call: TRBD2 (5 bases). V shed 0 bases and J shed 4 bases, with 9 bases lying between them. The CDR3 is 14 residues long. Germline CDR1 reads LGHNA; CDR2 reads YNFKEQ. CDR3 nucleotide sequence: TGTGCCAGCAGCCAAGATTTCAGCGGAGAGACCCAGTACTTC. It translates to CASSQDFSGETQYF.

The rearrangement links TRBV6-4 to TRBJ1-6, with 10 bases matching TRBD1. CDR1 is MRHNA, CDR2 SNTAGT, per germline. The CDR3 covers 15 residues. Unmatched junction bases numbered 4, after V lost 4 bases and J lost 7 bases. CDR3 region: CASSVTGGHNSPLHF. The CDR3 coding sequence is TGTGCCAGCAGTGTGACAGGGGGCCACAATTCACCCCTCCACTTT.

V is TRBV7-2 and J is TRBJ2-7; 10 positions match TRBD1. This CDR3 has 16 residues. Trimming removed 7 bases from V and 7 bases from J; junction bases left unmatched: 16. Germline V gene data show CDR1 as SGHTA and CDR2 as FQGNSA. The chain's CDR3 is CASIPRGGTGDNEQYF. As DNA, the CDR3 is TGTGCCAGCATCCCCAGAGGGGGGACAGGGGATAATGAGCAGTACTTC.

V is TRBV6-1 and J is TRBJ2-7; no clear D. V was cut by 5 bases and J by 4 bases, with 9 bases left in between. The CDR3 spans 12 residues. Germline-derived CDR1 and CDR2 are MNHNS and SASEGT. CDR3 DNA sequence: TGTGCCAGCAGTACCATCGGGTACGAGCAGTACTTC. Amino acids: CASSTIGYEQYF.

This clone has a handful of counts. The chain links TRBV6-6 to TRBJ1-5, with D hard to call. The V gene's germline CDR1 is MNHNY and CDR2 SVGAGI (reference sequence). The CDR3 totals 13 residues. V was clipped by 2 bases and J by 5 bases, with 7 bases between them. CDR3 sequence: CASSYTPDQPQHF. The CDR3 bases are TGTGCCAGCAGTTACACACCAGATCAGCCCCAGCATTTT.

V gene TRBV29-1 combines with J gene TRBJ2-4; unclear D gene. The germline V gene has CDR1 SQVTM and CDR2 ANQGSEA. V shed 7 bases and J shed 3 bases, with 7 bases lying between them. This CDR3 contains 11 residues. The CDR3 coding sequence is TGCAGCGCAGTAGGCAAAAACATTCAGTACTTC. Protein sequence: CSAVGKNIQYF.